These T cell receptor beta chains were read from a single sample in a study of technical replicates of blood from a few donors. Repertoires were generated with immunoSEQ multiplex PCR, while TCRdb's copy carries only in-frame clones and drops some. The sample yields about 14,000 clones, over 80% seen once. Sequenced input: PBMCs. The source is a human donor in good health. Each CDR3 is given with its conserved first and last residue.

v_call	j_call	cdr3_aa
TRBV2	TRBJ2-7	CASTLLPGEGYEQYF
TRBV5-6	TRBJ1-4	CASSLKGVDEKLFF
TRBV2	TRBJ2-7	CASTLAGAYEQYF
TRBV7-9	TRBJ1-3	CASSLFYGQGSSGNTIYF
TRBV5-4	TRBJ1-5	CASSLQGAGQPQHF
TRBV14	TRBJ2-3	CASSPWGRVTDTQYF
TRBV6-5	TRBJ1-2	CASGTGGDGYTF
TRBV27	TRBJ1-5	CASWGLYSNQPQHF
TRBV5-1	TRBJ2-5	CASSLATGPQETQYF
TRBV18	TRBJ1-4	CASSPPGTDLNEKLFF
TRBV6-6	TRBJ1-5	CASTQGNQPQHF
TRBV29-1	TRBJ2-7	CSAGQRAYEQYF
TRBV27	TRBJ2-2	CASSLGSGRAGGTGELFF
TRBV30	TRBJ2-7	CARWGVRGEQYF
TRBV2	TRBJ2-7	CASSQERHEQYF
TRBV18	TRBJ2-7	CASSPPSDGGSTTKYF
TRBV15	TRBJ2-3	CATSRVVLEADTQYF
TRBV7-9	TRBJ2-3	CASSPQGGPHTDTQYF
TRBV14	TRBJ2-7	CASSRQGGSYEQYF
TRBV28	TRBJ2-7	CASSFGGGRSYEQYF
TRBV9	TRBJ2-7	CASSPWDTNYEQYF
TRBV5-1	TRBJ2-1	CASRARGYNEQFF
TRBV29-1	TRBJ1-4	CSVEGGLSATNEKLFF
TRBV28	TRBJ2-6	CASSPPQGSGANVLTF
TRBV7-3	TRBJ2-7	CASSLTSSDGSYEQYF
TRBV4-2	TRBJ2-3	CASSPVSGMITDTQYF
TRBV7-9	TRBJ2-5	CASSPRWRGETQYF
TRBV28	TRBJ1-1	CASSSPTGLTEAFF
TRBV5-1	TRBJ2-3	CASSVGTDTSTDTQYF
TRBV5-1	TRBJ1-1	CASRKHSDFGAFF
TRBV6-5	TRBJ2-7	CASGDNSYEQYF
TRBV7-2	TRBJ2-7	CASSLNLGGGYEQYF
TRBV6-4	TRBJ2-1	CASSDSSGSYNEQFF
TRBV7-2	TRBJ2-1	CASSLFPITSGVRNEQFF
TRBV28	TRBJ2-7	CASGPRAKQYF
TRBV30	TRBJ1-4	CAWTGGSGKLFF